This TCR beta chain was identified in a study of T cells in localized non-small cell lung cancer. Findings and limits, study-wide: Detection in adjacent lung was observed for a median about 50 of the top 100 tumor clones.

This clone was detected only a few times. Its antigen remains unidentified. The assay was immunoSEQ multiplex PCR, and TCRdb's table has in-frame clones only and misses some. The sample records about 2,300 clones, approximately 26% being singletons. Germline loops: CDR1 MNHGY, CDR2 SAAAGT. The CDR3 has 12 residues. The V gene lost 2 bases and the J gene lost 8 bases, with 9 bases spanning the gap. The specimen was lung tumor tissue, collected before any cancer treatment. The rearrangement links TRBV6-8 to TRBJ1-1; weak D call: TRBD1 (5 bases). The TCR was taken from a female donor over 55 with stage I lung adenocarcinoma. CDR3 bases: TGTGCCAGCAGTTACCGAGGGGAGGAAGCTTTCTTT. Its protein is CASSYRGEEAFF.